This TCR beta chain was identified during a study of human thymus T cells. Study-level results: Usage of V and J genes appeared biased in thymic and blood repertoires. Related research has reported that thymic repertoires overlap highly among unrelated individuals.

Some clones are missing from TCRdb's copy, which holds only in-frame ones; the method was immunoSEQ multiplex PCR. The table has under 95,000 clones, 85% to 95% seen once. Germline V gives CDR1 SGDLS, CDR2 YYNGEE. This CDR3 is 12 amino acids long. V was cut by 7 bases and J by 3 bases, with 8 bases left in between. Corrective heart surgery yielded the resections from which the thymus tissue came. Each of the donors was a healthy Finnish infant who was undergoing open corrective cardiac surgery for congenital heart defects. Of note for this clone: Its target is not known.

The chain joins TRBV9 to TRBJ1-5; a possible D gene is TRBD1 (5 bases). The origin of this receptor is a girl in the first two years of life with a congenital heart defect but otherwise immunologically healthy. Material for sequencing was thymus tissue. The CDR3: CASGRANQPQHF. CDR3 bases: TGTGCCAGCGGCAGGGCCAATCAGCCCCAGCATTTT.